The clone carrying this T cell receptor (beta chain) has just one count. This sample was included in a study of sequential checkpoint blockade in melanoma. Whole-study context: First-line arms were nivolumab then ipilimumab, or the reverse, randomized 1:1. Maintenance nivolumab came after either treatment sequence.

Measured with immunoSEQ multiplex PCR; TCRdb has only the in-frame clones, and not every one. The sample holds 30,000 to 45,000 clones, around nine tenths seen once. As to treatment: randomized to nivolumab then ipilimumab (arm A) or the reverse (arm B). Sorted cells were live CD3+CD8+, lacking CD19 and CD56, from PBMCs. The CDR3 spans 15 residues. Trimming at V came to 7 bases and at J to 6 bases, leaving 12 bases not matched to a gene. CDR1 is MNHEY, CDR2 SMNVEV, per germline (reference sequence). Sequencing used CD8+ T cells sorted from blood (inferred from file names), obtained from a patient given nivolumab and ipilimumab in sequence. V and J are TRBV27 and TRBJ2-1; 7 bases match TRBD2. The origin of this receptor is a human donor with melanoma. CDR3 bases: TGTGCCAGCACTCCCCTGGCGGGAGAGTCCAATGAGCAGTTCTTC. As protein: CASTPLAGESNEQFF.